This T cell receptor (beta chain) was captured by sequencing in a study of T cells after yellow fever vaccination. MiXCR, applied by TCRdb to the 5' RACE reads, yields one record per CDR3 protein. The sample shows hundreds of thousands of distinct CDR3 sequences, around an eighth of them seen only once. In this sample, this clonotype turned up a few times. The germline V gene has CDR1 SQVTM and CDR2 ANQGSEA. After removal of 6 bases from V and 0 bases from J, the junction contained 5 bases not matched to a gene. The CDR3 has 14 amino acids. The chain has TRBV29-1 and TRBJ1-5; 7 nucleotides line up with TRBD1. Here the sequenced sample was PBMCs, taken on the day of the yellow fever booster vaccination. This clonotype originated in a man younger than 45 who received the YFV17D yellow fever vaccine. CDR3 loop: CSVPGTDSNQPQHF. The CDR3 DNA is TGCAGCGTGCCCGGGACAGATAGCAATCAGCCCCAGCATTTT.